The clone carrying this TCR beta chain is a singleton in its sample. The antigen remains unidentified. The data belong to a study of T cell repertoires in cytomegalovirus infection. Study as a whole: Alongside well-studied HLA-B-restricted CMV epitopes, recently identified HLA-C-restricted CMV epitopes were also used. Public signatures in TCR beta pointed to CMV infection and matching HLA type.

Study results and caveats: Ex vivo responses were dominated by HLA-C-restricted CMV-specific TCR beta clonotypes. Cumulative public TCR beta family frequency identified carriers of CMV plus the relevant HLA.

TCRdb reprocessed the reads via MiXCR and lists one record per CDR3 protein. The table includes 400,000 to 600,000 distinct CDR3 sequences, roughly 43% detected once. The material was cultured PBMCs, obtained from culture after CMV antigen stimulation. The origin of this receptor is a human donor in good health (CMV status not recorded). Some clones in this sample may be carry-over from other donors' samples.

This CDR3 is CASSLTSGTTYAQYF. The CDR3 DNA follows: TGTGCCAGCAGCCTGACATCCGGGACCACCTATGCCCAGTACTTC. The V gene is TRBV5-6, the J gene TRBJ2-5, with D perhaps matching TRBD1 or TRBD2 (5 bases each). This CDR3 has 15 amino acids. Trimming removed 4 bases at V and 9 bases at J, with 22 bases between. CDR1 and CDR2 from the germline V gene are SGHDT and YYEEEE. The variable domain in full, with the rest retrieved from reference TRBV5-6 and TRBJ2-5, is DAGVTQSPTHLIKTRGQQVTLRCSPKSGHDTVSWYQQALGQGPQFIFQYYEEEERQRGNFPDRFSGHQFPNYSSELNVNALLLGDSALYLCASSLTSGTTYAQYFGPGTRLLVL.